The sequence of this TCR beta chain was determined in a study of shared clonotypes between healthy human individuals. The sample holds a few counts of this clone. Its antigen is undetermined. A much more abundant neighbour one base away suggests this may be a read error. The study, taken as a whole, reports: Estimated richness values were generally larger in naive subsets than in memory subsets. Around 5% of naive CD4 clonotypes were common to a few donors. Expectations were that clonotype sharing among donors would be affected by sequencing depth.

The V gene's germline CDR1 is SGHNT and CDR2 YYREEE (reference sequence). The CDR3 is 12 residues long. Deletions cut 4 bases from V and 4 bases from J, with 6 bases between. CD45RO-negative CD8 cells positively selected for CCR7 made up the naive population, which excluded terminally differentiated effector memory CD45RA+ cells. In the source study's methods: For the immunoSEQ data, sequences were junction-only without quality scores, so filtering differed. The data were produced by immunoSEQ multiplex PCR, yet TCRdb's version contains in-frame clones alone and is incomplete. V, J and clone size are those of that table, while D and trimming were read from the DNA. The data show fewer than 800,000 clones, about 90% seen once.

Sequenced sample: naive CD8+ T cells sorted from blood. This TCR was recovered from a man younger than 45 in good health. This rearrangement joins TRBV5-4 to TRBJ2-1; no firm D call. This CDR3 is CASSPDYNEQFF. The CDR3 nucleotides are TGTGCCAGCAGCCCTGATTACAATGAGCAGTTCTTC.